These T cell receptor beta chains were read from a single sample in a study of cytomegalovirus exposure and HLA in healthy donors. Repertoires were generated with immunoSEQ multiplex PCR, while TCRdb's copy carries only in-frame clones and drops some. The data contain 140,000 to 150,000 clones, around 80% of them singletons. Sequenced material: PBMCs. The receptors here all came from a man aged 35-49 years in good health and CMV-seropositive. Each CDR3 is given with its conserved first and last residue. The D gene is left open where the match is weak. Size values are once, few and many counts, or a class for expanded clones, and some rows have none.

abundance	v_gene	len	j_gene	d_gene	CDR3aa	CDR3nt
-	TRBV6-6	16	TRBJ2-1	TRBD2	CASSHPVAGALHEQFF	TGTGCCAGCAGTCATCCTGTAGCGGGGGCGCTACATGAGCAGTTCTTC
-	TRBV4-3	15	TRBJ2-7	-	CASSQDERPRGEQYF	TGCGCCAGCAGCCAAGACGAAAGACCTCGGGGCGAGCAGTACTTC
-	TRBV9	15	TRBJ2-5	TRBD2	CASSVSSGRAETQYF	TGTGCCAGCAGCGTAAGTAGCGGGAGAGCAGAGACCCAGTACTTC
few	TRBV29-1	15	TRBJ2-3	-	CSVEAAGLALDTQYF	TGCAGCGTTGAAGCGGCGGGGCTAGCTTTGGATACGCAGTATTTT
-	TRBV7-2	14	TRBJ2-3	TRBD2	CASSSGLVGDTQYF	TGTGCCAGCAGTTCGGGACTAGTCGGGGATACGCAGTATTTT
-	TRBV28	15	TRBJ2-5	TRBD1	CASSRWTGGGETQYF	TGTGCCAGCAGCCGCTGGACAGGGGGCGGGGAGACCCAGTACTTC
-	TRBV19	16	TRBJ2-3	-	CASSIGSRDDGDTQYF	TGTGCCAGTAGTATCGGTTCGCGGGACGATGGGGATACGCAGTATTTT
once	TRBV7-2	15	TRBJ1-1	-	CASSPVGGGGTEAFF	TGTGCCAGCAGCCCCGTAGGCGGGGGAGGTACTGAAGCTTTCTTT
few	TRBV2	15	TRBJ2-7	TRBD2	CASSVSGRVLYEQYF	TGTGCCAGCAGTGTTAGCGGGAGGGTTCTGTACGAGCAGTACTTC
-	TRBV27	14	TRBJ2-1	-	CASSLSLALHEQFF	TGTGCCAGCAGTTTAAGTCTAGCCCTCCATGAGCAGTTCTTC
-	TRBV21-1	18	TRBJ2-5	-	CASSTSPTSGERQETQYF	TGTGCCAGCAGCACCTCCCCTACTAGCGGTGAACGTCAAGAGACCCAGTACTTC
few	TRBV20-1	11	TRBJ1-4	-	CSAPRGKKLFF	TGCAGTGCTCCCAGGGGCAAAAAACTGTTTTTT
-	TRBV5-1	15	TRBJ2-3	TRBD2	CAGSSGLAGGDTQYF	TGCGCCGGCAGTTCGGGACTAGCGGGAGGTGATACGCAGTATTTT
-	TRBV15	14	TRBJ1-1	TRBD1	CATTPDRESTEAFF	TGTGCCACCACACCGGACAGGGAAAGCACTGAAGCTTTCTTT
-	TRBV27	15	TRBJ2-1	TRBD1	CASSPGQGPLVEQFF	TGTGCCAGCAGCCCCGGACAGGGTCCCCTGGTTGAGCAGTTCTTC
-	TRBV28	14	TRBJ2-1	TRBD2	CASTLAGRNNEQFF	TGTGCCAGCACTCTAGCGGGTAGGAATAATGAGCAGTTCTTC
-	TRBV7-6	13	TRBJ2-7	-	CASSAGFDYEQYF	TGTGCCAGCAGCGCCGGGTTCGACTACGAGCAGTACTTC
-	TRBV19	13	TRBJ1-2	-	CASSIQGLYGYTF	TGTGCCAGTAGTATACAGGGCCTGTATGGCTACACCTTC
-	TRBV6-1	14	TRBJ2-1	TRBD2	CASTPSGTYNEQFF	TGTGCCAGCACCCCTAGCGGAACCTACAATGAGCAGTTCTTC
-	TRBV10-3	15	TRBJ2-2	-	CAISERQVTTGELFF	TGTGCCATCAGTGAGAGACAGGTTACGACCGGGGAGCTGTTTTTT
few	TRBV18	17	TRBJ1-2	-	CASSPNHPLSGWHGYTF	TGTGCCAGCTCACCAAATCACCCTCTCTCTGGCTGGCATGGCTACACCTTC
-	TRBV7-9	14	TRBJ1-3	TRBD1	CASSAGTEGNTIYF	TGTGCCAGCAGCGCCGGGACAGAAGGAAACACCATATATTTT
-	TRBV7-9	16	TRBJ2-1	TRBD1	CASRPTGTGSYNEQFF	TGTGCCAGCAGGCCCACCGGGACAGGGAGTTACAATGAGCAGTTCTTC
-	TRBV18	16	TRBJ1-3	-	CASSPRDTFSGNTIYF	TGTGCCAGCTCACCCAGAGACACCTTCTCTGGAAACACCATATATTTT
once	TRBV6-4	17	TRBJ1-1	TRBD1	CASSGLWQGAVNAEAFF	TGTGCCAGCAGTGGTCTTTGGCAGGGGGCGGTGAATGCTGAAGCTTTCTTT
-	TRBV19	15	TRBJ2-3	TRBD2	CASELTSGRSDTQYF	TGTGCCAGCGAACTGACTAGCGGGAGATCAGATACGCAGTATTTT
-	TRBV19	15	TRBJ2-1	TRBD2	CASRVAGGTYNEQFF	TGTGCCAGTAGGGTAGCGGGAGGTACCTACAATGAGCAGTTCTTC